This T cell receptor (beta chain) derives from a study of T cells in Graves' hyperthyroidism and ophthalmopathy. This clonotype has ten or more counts. This CDR3 is 15 amino acids long. Germline V gene sequence: CDR1 SGHTA, CDR2 FQGNSA. The V and J ends lost 1 base and 2 bases, in that order; junction bases with no gene match: 2. RNA transcripts yielded amplified TCR beta CDR3 regions. First-round RT-PCR of the TCR CDR3 relied on the HTBI primer set. One entry per CDR3 protein results from TCRdb running MiXCR on the multiplex PCR reads. Of about 210,000 distinct CDR3 sequences in the sample, 15% to 20% were seen once. Absent ophthalmopathy progression within 18 months defined stable Graves' hyperthyroidism.

The sample was blood. The receptor comes from a man between 40 and 49 years old with Graves' hyperthyroidism. V is TRBV7-2 and J is TRBJ2-4; 7 bases map to TRBD1. The CDR3 nucleotides are TGTGCCAGCAGCTTAGGCAGGGGGACCAAAAACATTCAGTACTTC. The encoded protein is CASSLGRGTKNIQYF.